A single sample gave rise to the 31 T cell receptor beta chains below, sequenced in a study of T cell responses to AZD1222 COVID-19 vaccine. Sequencing used immunoSEQ multiplex PCR; TCRdb keeps in-frame clones, though not all of them. The sample yields tens of thousands of clones, roughly 92% seen once. Here the sequenced sample was peripheral blood, taken 28 days after the second AZD1222 dose. The receptor set was obtained from an adult who received the AZD1222 COVID-19 vaccine.

V is TRBV5-1 and J is TRBJ2-7; 8 nucleotides agree with TRBD1. The CDR3 is 15 residues long. Germline CDR1 is SGHRS and CDR2 is YFSETQ. V trimming: 5 bases; J trimming: 0 bases; junction bases outside the gene matches: 7. CDR3 sequence reads: CASSSPGQDSYEQYF. CDR3 DNA sequence: TGCGCCAGCAGTTCCCCGGGACAGGACTCCTACGAGCAGTACTTC.

The rearrangement links TRBV3-1 (or the pseudogene TRBV3-2) to TRBJ1-5; weak D call: TRBD1 (5 bases). This CDR3 has 12 residues. V was clipped by 1 base and J by 9 bases, with 7 bases between them. Germline V gives CDR1 LGHDT, CDR2 YNNKEL (reference sequence). CDR3 DNA sequence: TGTGCCAGCAGCCAAGGGGGCTGGCCCCAGCATTTT. Translating it yields CASSQGGWPQHF.

This chain links TRBV24-1 with TRBJ1-5; D perhaps matches TRBD1 (6 bases). The CDR3 has 17 amino acids. V was trimmed by 9 bases and J by 3 bases, leaving 23 bases between them. Germline V CDR1 and CDR2: KGHDR, SFDVKD. The CDR3 DNA sequence: TGTGCCACCCCCCGGACCCCTCCGACAGGCCACAATCAGCCCCAGCATTTT. As protein: CATPRTPPTGHNQPQHF.

This clone has just one count. The chain recombines TRBV19 with TRBJ1-2; D possibly corresponds to TRBD1 (6 bases). Germline V gene data show CDR1 as LNHDA and CDR2 as SQIVND (reference sequence). Trimming cost V 5 bases and J 5 bases, with 18 bases left between them. The CDR3 contains 15 residues. CDR3 nucleotide sequence: TGTGCCAGTAGTCCCGGACAGCTAGCTATTTATGGCTACACCTTC. Translated, it gives CASSPGQLAIYGYTF.

The V and J genes are TRBV6-1 and TRBJ1-2, with D uncertain. This CDR3 contains 12 residues. The V end was cut by 1 base, the J end by 7 bases, with 7 bases between. Germline loops: CDR1 MNHNS, CDR2 SASEGT. The CDR3 sequence is CASSEVGRGYTF. The CDR3 nucleotides are TGTGCCAGCAGTGAAGTAGGTCGTGGCTACACCTTC.

The CDR3 reads CASRKAQKKEKLFF. The CDR3 DNA follows: TGCGCCAGCAGAAAGGCCCAGAAAAAGGAAAAACTGTTTTTT. The chain uses TRBV23-1 and TRBJ1-4; no definite D call. Being an ORF, TRBV23-1 has a function that is uncertain. V lost 6 bases to trimming and J lost 8 bases, with 16 bases between them. The CDR3 is 14 residues long.

J is TRBJ2-2 and V is TRBV7-3; 8 bases agree with TRBD1. The CDR3 sequence is 14 residues long. J gave up 5 bases and V 3 bases, and 2 bases lay outside the gene matches. The V gene's germline CDR1 is SGHTA and CDR2 FQGTGA. This CDR3 is CASSFQGATGELFF. CDR3 nucleotides: TGTGCCAGCAGCTTCCAGGGGGCGACCGGGGAGCTGTTTTTT.

This chain uses TRBV19 with TRBJ2-1; 12 bases line up with TRBD2. The ends lost 1 base at V and 7 bases at J; junction bases unmatched: 8. The CDR3 is made up of 17 amino acids. Germline values: CDR1 LNHDA, CDR2 SQIVND (reference sequence). CDR3 amino acids: CASSIVSTSGRWNEQFF. In DNA form, the CDR3 reads TGTGCCAGTAGTATAGTCAGCACTAGCGGGAGGTGGAATGAGCAGTTCTTC.

This rearrangement joins TRBV11-2 to TRBJ2-5; D not certain. Germline CDR1 and CDR2: SGHAT and FQNNGV. V lost 0 bases and J 9 bases, leaving 17 bases between the germline ends. The CDR3 is made up of 15 amino acids. CDR3 residues: CASSLDLGSVWAQYF. CDR3 nucleotide sequence: TGTGCCAGCAGCTTAGATTTAGGGTCGGTATGGGCCCAGTACTTC. Based on the CDR3 plus reference TRBV11-2 and TRBJ2-5, the full variable domain is EAGVAQSPRYKIIEKRQSVAFWCNPISGHATLYWYQQILGQGPKLLIQFQNNGVVDDSQLPKDRFSAERLKGVDSTLKIQPAKLEDSAVYLCASSLDLGSVWAQYFGPGTRLLVL.

The chain has TRBV29-1 and TRBJ1-1, with unresolved D. Trimming stripped 7 bases from V and 1 base from J, with 10 bases between. Germline V lookup: CDR1 SQVTM, CDR2 ANQGSEA. This CDR3 region has 12 residues. CDR3 bases: TGCAGCGCTGGACCCCCGAACACTGAAGCTTTCTTT. This encodes CSAGPPNTEAFF.

V usage is TRBV7-2 and J usage is TRBJ1-2; perhaps TRBD1 as D (5 bases). The V end lost 5 bases, the J end lost 12 bases, and 19 bases lay between the germline ends. This CDR3 contains 13 residues. Germline loops: CDR1 SGHTA, CDR2 FQGNSA. CDR3 protein: CASSTHSGTENTF. In DNA, the CDR3 is TGTGCCAGCAGCACCCACTCCGGGACGGAGAACACCTTC.

The rearrangement uses TRBV3-1 (or the pseudogene TRBV3-2) and TRBJ2-3; 10 bases fit TRBD2. The CDR3 spans 16 residues. V dropped 1 base and J dropped 1; count of bases not matched to a gene: 2. CDR1 is LGHDT and CDR2 is YNNKEL in the germline V gene (reference sequence). This CDR3 is CASSQGLAGGTDTQYF. CDR3 sequence (DNA): TGTGCCAGCAGCCAAGGGCTAGCGGGGGGCACAGATACGCAGTATTTT.

The chain joins TRBV7-2 to TRBJ1-5; 7 nucleotides align to TRBD1. Germline lookup yields CDR1 SGHTA and CDR2 FQGNSA. V dropped 4 bases and J dropped 3; count of bases not matched to a gene: 6. This CDR3 has 15 residues. CDR3 sequence reads: CASSSVGTDNQPQHF. The CDR3, as DNA: TGTGCCAGCAGCTCCGTAGGGACAGACAATCAGCCCCAGCATTTT.

This clone appeared once. V usage is TRBV3-1 (or the pseudogene TRBV3-2) and J usage is TRBJ1-2, with TRBD1 identical over 8 bases. This CDR3 has 15 residues. J gave up 2 bases and V 5 bases, and 7 bases lay outside the gene matches. Germline V gene lookup returns CDR1 LGHDT and CDR2 YNNKEL (reference sequence). For the CDR3, the DNA is TGTGCCAGCAGCACGGGACAGGCTCTCAACTATGGCTACACCTTC. Residues: CASSTGQALNYGYTF.

This sequence joins TRBV10-3 and TRBJ1-5; D uncertain. The V and J ends lost 2 bases and 9 bases respectively, with 11 bases between them. The CDR3 sequence is 13 residues long. CDR1 is ENHRY, CDR2 SYGVKD, per germline. In DNA, the CDR3 is TGTGCCATCAGTGAGGGGGTGGCCGCGCCCCAGCATTTT. Encoded protein: CAISEGVAAPQHF.

The CDR3 DNA sequence: TGTGCCAGCGAAAATATTAACACCGGGGAGCTGTTTTTT. Its translation: CASENINTGELFF. This chain connects TRBV6-5 to TRBJ2-2; D unresolved. V was clipped by 8 bases and J by 2 bases, with 9 bases between them. Germline V CDR1 and CDR2: MNHEY, SVGAGI. The CDR3 has 13 amino acids.

The V call is TRBV7-6, the J call TRBJ2-1; D tentatively fits TRBD1 or TRBD2 (6 bases each). From germline, CDR1 is SGHVS and CDR2 FNYEAQ. The CDR3 is 15 amino acids. V lost 1 base, J lost 4 bases, and 11 bases lay in between. In DNA form, the CDR3 reads TGTGCCAGCAGCTTAGTGGGGGGCCTGTACAATGAGCAGTTCTTC. Translation: CASSLVGGLYNEQFF.

V usage is TRBV29-1 and J usage is TRBJ1-1; D gene unclear. Germline assignment: CDR1 SQVTM and CDR2 ANQGSEA. This CDR3 comprises 12 residues. Trimming removed 2 bases at V and 2 bases at J, with 6 bases between. The CDR3: CSVERFNTEAFF. In DNA, the CDR3 is TGCAGCGTTGAACGTTTCAACACTGAAGCTTTCTTT.

The chain recombines TRBV6-5 with TRBJ2-7; maybe TRBD1 (5 bases). V lost 7 bases and J lost 1, with 11 bases in between. The CDR3 has 13 residues. Germline CDR1 is MNHEY and CDR2 is SVGAGI. CDR3 in amino acids: CASKGITSYEQYF. CDR3 DNA: TGTGCCAGCAAGGGGATCACTTCCTACGAGCAGTACTTC.

This clone was observed once. The chain uses TRBV7-8 and TRBJ2-5, with D possibly called TRBD1 or TRBD2 (5 bases each). CDR1 is SGHVS, CDR2 FQNEAQ, per germline. CDR3 length equals 15 residues. V lost 5 bases and J lost 1, with 14 bases in between. The CDR3 coding sequence is TGTGCCAGCAGCAACCGGGACGGTCGCCAAGAGACCCAGTACTTC. As protein: CASSNRDGRQETQYF. The whole variable domain, filled in from reference TRBV7-8 and TRBJ2-5, reads GAGVSQSPRYKVAKRGQDVALRCDPISGHVSLFWYQQALGQGPEFLTYFQNEAQLDKSGLPSDRFFAERPEGSVSTLKIQRTQQEDSAVYLCASSNRDGRQETQYFGPGTRLLVL.

As DNA, the CDR3 is TGTGCCTGGAACCCCGTGGCAGGGCGGTGGAATGGCTACACCTTC. Translated: CAWNPVAGRWNGYTF. The V and J genes are TRBV30 and TRBJ1-2; TRBD1 is a possible D gene (5 bases). Germline values: CDR1 GTSNPN, CDR2 SVGIG (reference sequence). This CDR3 is built from 15 residues. Deletions cut 4 bases from V and 6 bases from J, with 21 bases between.

The chain employs TRBV30 and TRBJ1-6, with 8 bases identical to TRBD1. The germline V gene encodes CDR1 GTSNPN and CDR2 SVGIG (reference sequence). V lost 3 bases to trimming and J lost 8 bases; unmatched junction nucleotides: 3. The CDR3 loop spans 13 amino acids. The CDR3, as DNA: TGTGCCTGGAGGCGGGACAGGTATTCACCCCTCCACTTT. This translates into CAWRRDRYSPLHF.

The V and J genes are TRBV19 and TRBJ2-7; no definite D call. Trimming removed 5 bases at V and 2 bases at J, with 13 bases between. The germline gives CDR1 LNHDA, CDR2 SQIVND (reference sequence). CDR3 size: 14 residues. CDR3 in DNA: TGTGCCAGTAGTTCCCTTAACACTCCCTACGAGCAGTACTTC. It specifies CASSSLNTPYEQYF. The variable domain in full, with the rest retrieved from reference TRBV19 and TRBJ2-7, is DGGITQSPKYLFRKEGQNVTLSCEQNLNHDAMYWYRQDPGQGLRLIYYSQIVNDFQKGDIAEGYSVSREKKESFPLTVTSAQKNPTAFYLCASSSLNTPYEQYFGPGTRLTVT.

The chain joins TRBV19 to TRBJ1-1; unclear D gene. CDR3 length: 13 amino acids. Trimming shortened V by 6 bases and J by 5 bases, and 13 bases separated the two germline ends. CDR1 is LNHDA and CDR2 is SQIVND in the germline V gene (reference sequence). The CDR3 protein is CASRDRVRTEAFF. For the CDR3, the DNA is TGTGCCAGTAGGGACCGGGTACGAACTGAAGCTTTCTTT. Filled out from reference TRBV19 and TRBJ1-1, the complete variable domain reads DGGITQSPKYLFRKEGQNVTLSCEQNLNHDAMYWYRQDPGQGLRLIYYSQIVNDFQKGDIAEGYSVSREKKESFPLTVTSAQKNPTAFYLCASRDRVRTEAFFGQGTRLTVV.

The chain links TRBV5-1 to TRBJ2-1, with D possibly TRBD1 on 6 matching bases. The CDR3 runs to 16 residues. The ends were cut back, 3 bases at V and 1 base at J, with 14 bases in the middle. Germline V gene data show CDR1 as SGHRS and CDR2 as YFSETQ. CDR3 region: CASSWLGGPSYNEQFF. The CDR3 nucleotides are TGCGCCAGCAGCTGGCTAGGGGGACCTTCCTACAATGAGCAGTTCTTC.

The chain links TRBV5-1 to TRBJ1-2; no reliable D call. Germline CDR1 is SGHRS and CDR2 is YFSETQ. V was shortened by 2 bases and J by 0 bases, with 17 bases between the two germline ends. CDR3 length: 17 amino acids. CDR3 in amino acids: CASSFSLALLANYGYTF. Here the CDR3 DNA reads TGCGCCAGCAGCTTCTCCCTAGCACTGTTAGCTAACTATGGCTACACCTTC.

This clone was seen a single time. The chain carries TRBV5-1 and TRBJ1-2, with 9 bases fitting TRBD1. Unmatched junction bases numbered 12, after V lost 4 bases and J lost 5 bases. This CDR3 region has 16 residues. Per germline, CDR1 SGHRS and CDR2 YFSETQ. CDR3 coding DNA: TGCGCCAGCAGCCACACCAGCCGGACAGGGGAATATGGCTACACCTTC. It yields the protein CASSHTSRTGEYGYTF.

The V call is TRBV24-1, the J call TRBJ1-5; TRBD1 is a possible D gene (5 bases). CDR1 is KGHDR and CDR2 is SFDVKD in the germline V gene. V lost 4 bases and J 7 bases, leaving 10 bases between the germline ends. The length of the CDR3 is 13 residues. The CDR3 nucleotides are TGTGCCACCAGTGACAGGGATGGGCAGCCCCAGCATTTT. Protein product: CATSDRDGQPQHF.

The chain employs TRBV5-6 and TRBJ1-1; the D gene is possibly TRBD1 (6 bases). Trimming pared 0 bases from V and 1 base from J, leaving 13 bases between. The CDR3 runs to 16 residues. The germline V gene has CDR1 SGHDT and CDR2 YYEEEE. Here the CDR3 DNA reads TGTGCCAGCAGCTTGGAGAGGTACAGGGCGAACACTGAAGCTTTCTTT. Protein: CASSLERYRANTEAFF. The full variable domain, in which reference TRBV5-6 and TRBJ1-1 provide the parts outside the CDR3, is DAGVTQSPTHLIKTRGQQVTLRCSPKSGHDTVSWYQQALGQGPQFIFQYYEEEERQRGNFPDRFSGHQFPNYSSELNVNALLLGDSALYLCASSLERYRANTEAFFGQGTRLTVV.

J is TRBJ2-2 and V is TRBV11-3; D call uncertain. The germline V gene has CDR1 SGHNT and CDR2 YENEEA. Trimming cost V 8 bases and J 1 base, with 14 bases left between them. The CDR3 runs 15 residues. The CDR3 sequence is CASGLRQQNTGELFF. The CDR3 bases are TGTGCCAGCGGATTGCGGCAGCAGAACACCGGGGAGCTGTTTTTT.

This clone was counted only a few times. V usage is TRBV6-5 and J usage is TRBJ1-1, with D perhaps matching TRBD1 (6 bases). The CDR3 loop spans 11 amino acids. V was shortened by 6 bases and J by 6 bases, with 8 bases between the two germline ends. Germline lookup yields CDR1 MNHEY and CDR2 SVGAGI. Here the CDR3 reads CASRRGAEAFF. Written as DNA, the CDR3 is TGTGCCAGCAGGAGGGGGGCTGAAGCTTTCTTT.